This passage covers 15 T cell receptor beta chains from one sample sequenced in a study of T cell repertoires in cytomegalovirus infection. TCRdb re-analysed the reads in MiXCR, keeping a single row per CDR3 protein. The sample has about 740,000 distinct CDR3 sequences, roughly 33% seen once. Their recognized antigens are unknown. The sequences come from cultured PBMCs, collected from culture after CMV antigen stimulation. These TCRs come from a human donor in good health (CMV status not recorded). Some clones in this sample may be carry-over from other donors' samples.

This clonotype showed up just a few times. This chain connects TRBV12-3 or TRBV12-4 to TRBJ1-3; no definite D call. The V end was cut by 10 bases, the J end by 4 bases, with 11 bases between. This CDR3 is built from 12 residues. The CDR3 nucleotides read TGTGCCAACCGAGGGCCGGGAAACACCATATATTTT. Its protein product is CANRGPGNTIYF.

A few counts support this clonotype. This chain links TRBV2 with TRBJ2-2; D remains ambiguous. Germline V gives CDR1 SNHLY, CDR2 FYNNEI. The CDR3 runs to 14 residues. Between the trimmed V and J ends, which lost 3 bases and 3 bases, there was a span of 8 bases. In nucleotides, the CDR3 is TGTGCCAGCAGTGATAAGGGATACACCGGGGAGCTGTTTTTT. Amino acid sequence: CASSDKGYTGELFF.

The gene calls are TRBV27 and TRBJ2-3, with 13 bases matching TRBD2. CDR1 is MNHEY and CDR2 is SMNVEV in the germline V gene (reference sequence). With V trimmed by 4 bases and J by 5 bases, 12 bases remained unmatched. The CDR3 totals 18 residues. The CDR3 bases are TGTGCCAGCAGTTCAAGAACCGGGACTAGCGGGAAGGTAGATACGCAGTATTTT. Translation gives CASSSRTGTSGKVDTQYF.

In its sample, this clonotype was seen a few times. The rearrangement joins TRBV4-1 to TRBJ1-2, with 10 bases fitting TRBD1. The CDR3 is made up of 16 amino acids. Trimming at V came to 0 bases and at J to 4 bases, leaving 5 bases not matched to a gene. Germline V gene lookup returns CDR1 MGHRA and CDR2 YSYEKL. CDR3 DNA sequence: TGCGCCAGCAGCCAAGATCCGGGACAGGGGACCTATGGCTACACCTTC. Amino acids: CASSQDPGQGTYGYTF.

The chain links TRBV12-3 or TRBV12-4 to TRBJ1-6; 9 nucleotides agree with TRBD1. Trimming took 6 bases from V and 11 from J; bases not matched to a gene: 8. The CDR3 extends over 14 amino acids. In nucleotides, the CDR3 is TGTGCCAGCAGCACCGGGACAGGGACGGCACCCCTCCACTTT. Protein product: CASSTGTGTAPLHF.

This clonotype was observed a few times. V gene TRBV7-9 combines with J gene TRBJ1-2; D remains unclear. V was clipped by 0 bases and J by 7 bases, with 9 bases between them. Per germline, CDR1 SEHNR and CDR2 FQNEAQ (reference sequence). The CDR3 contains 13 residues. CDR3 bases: TGTGCCAGCAGCTTAGCTCCGGTGTTTGGCTACACCTTC. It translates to CASSLAPVFGYTF.

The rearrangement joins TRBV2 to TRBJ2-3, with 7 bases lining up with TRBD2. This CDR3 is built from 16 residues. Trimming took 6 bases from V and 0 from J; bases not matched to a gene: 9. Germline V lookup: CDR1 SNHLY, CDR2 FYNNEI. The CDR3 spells CASRPGSGISTDTQYF. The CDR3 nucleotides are TGTGCCAGCAGGCCCGGAAGCGGGATTAGCACAGATACGCAGTATTTT.

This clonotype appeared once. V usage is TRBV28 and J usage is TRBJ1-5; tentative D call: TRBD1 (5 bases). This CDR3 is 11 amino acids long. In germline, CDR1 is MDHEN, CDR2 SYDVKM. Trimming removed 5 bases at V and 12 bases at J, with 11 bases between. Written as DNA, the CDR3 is TGTGCCAGCAGTGGGACCGTCAACCAGCATTTT. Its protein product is CASSGTVNQHF.

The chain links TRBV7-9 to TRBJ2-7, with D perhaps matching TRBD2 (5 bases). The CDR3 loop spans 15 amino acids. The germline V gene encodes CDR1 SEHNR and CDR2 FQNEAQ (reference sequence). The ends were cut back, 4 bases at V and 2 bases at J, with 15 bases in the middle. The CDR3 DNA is TGTGCCAGCAGCTCCACTCTCAGCGGAGCCTACGAGCAGTACTTC. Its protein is CASSSTLSGAYEQYF.

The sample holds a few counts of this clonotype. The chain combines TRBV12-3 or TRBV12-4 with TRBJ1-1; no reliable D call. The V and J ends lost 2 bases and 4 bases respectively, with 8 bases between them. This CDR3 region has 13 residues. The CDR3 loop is CASSLSAGTEAFF. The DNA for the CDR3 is TGTGCCAGCAGTTTATCGGCGGGCACTGAAGCTTTCTTT.

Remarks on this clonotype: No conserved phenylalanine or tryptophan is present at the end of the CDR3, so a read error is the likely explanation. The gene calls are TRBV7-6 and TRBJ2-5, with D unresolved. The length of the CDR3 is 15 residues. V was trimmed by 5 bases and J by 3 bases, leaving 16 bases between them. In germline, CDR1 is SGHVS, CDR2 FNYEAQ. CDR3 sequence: CASSAGPLMEETQYL. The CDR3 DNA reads TGTGCCAGCAGCGCCGGTCCCTTAATGGAAGAGACCCAGTACTTG.

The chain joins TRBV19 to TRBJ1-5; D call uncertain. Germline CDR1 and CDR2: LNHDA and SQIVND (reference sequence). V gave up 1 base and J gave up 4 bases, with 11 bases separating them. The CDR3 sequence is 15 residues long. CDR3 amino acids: CASSIVGSNNQPQHF. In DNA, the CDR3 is TGTGCCAGTAGTATAGTGGGCTCGAATAATCAGCCCCAGCATTTT.

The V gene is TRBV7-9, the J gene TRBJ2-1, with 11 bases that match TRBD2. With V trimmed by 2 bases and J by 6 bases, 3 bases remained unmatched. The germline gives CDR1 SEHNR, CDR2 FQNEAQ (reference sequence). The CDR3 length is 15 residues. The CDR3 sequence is CASSLTSGSPNEQFF. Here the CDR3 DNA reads TGTGCCAGCAGCTTAACTAGCGGGAGTCCCAATGAGCAGTTCTTC.

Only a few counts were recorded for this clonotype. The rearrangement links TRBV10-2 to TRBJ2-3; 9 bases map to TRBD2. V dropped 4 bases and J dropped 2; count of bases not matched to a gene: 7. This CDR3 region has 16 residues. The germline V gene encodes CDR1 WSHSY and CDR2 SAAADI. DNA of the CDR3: TGCGCCAGCAGTGTAGGGACTAGCAGAAACACAGATACGCAGTATTTT. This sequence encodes CASSVGTSRNTDTQYF.

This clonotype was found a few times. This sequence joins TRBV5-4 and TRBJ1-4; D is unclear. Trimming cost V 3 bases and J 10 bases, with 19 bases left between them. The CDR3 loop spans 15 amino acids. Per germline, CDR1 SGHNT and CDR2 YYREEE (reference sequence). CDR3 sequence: CASSYPGSTRGKLFF. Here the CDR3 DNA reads TGTGCCAGCAGCTACCCGGGAAGTACGCGAGGAAAACTGTTTTTT.